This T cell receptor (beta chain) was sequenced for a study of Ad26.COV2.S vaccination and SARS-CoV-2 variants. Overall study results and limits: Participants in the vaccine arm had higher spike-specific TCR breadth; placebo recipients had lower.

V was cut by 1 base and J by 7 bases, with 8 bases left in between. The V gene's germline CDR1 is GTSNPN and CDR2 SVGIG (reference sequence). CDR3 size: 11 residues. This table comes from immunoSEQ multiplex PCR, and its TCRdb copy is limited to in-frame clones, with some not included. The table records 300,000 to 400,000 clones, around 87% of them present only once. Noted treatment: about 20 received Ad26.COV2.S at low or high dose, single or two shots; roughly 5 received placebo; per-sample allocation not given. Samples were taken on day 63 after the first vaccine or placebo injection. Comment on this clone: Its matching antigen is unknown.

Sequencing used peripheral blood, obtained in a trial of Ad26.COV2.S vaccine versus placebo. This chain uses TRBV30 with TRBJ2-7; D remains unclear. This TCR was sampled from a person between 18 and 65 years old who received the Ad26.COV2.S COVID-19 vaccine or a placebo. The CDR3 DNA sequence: TGTGCCTGGAGTGGCCCGAGGGAGCAGTACTTC. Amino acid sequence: CAWSGPREQYF. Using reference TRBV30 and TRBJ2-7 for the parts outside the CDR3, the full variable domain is SQTIHQWPATLVQPVGSPLSLECTVEGTSNPNLYWYRQAAGRGLQLLFYSVGIGQISSEVPQNLSASRPQDRQFILSSKKLLLSDSGFYLCAWSGPREQYFGPGTRLTVT.